This T cell receptor beta chain was sequenced during a study of early T cells in non-severe SARS-CoV-2 infection. Individual cDNA molecules received unique molecular identifiers during library preparation. In TCRdb, the 5' RACE reads were re-called with MiXCR into one record per CDR3 protein. The table includes about 80,000 distinct CDR3 sequences, more than 10% detected once. Between the trimmed V and J ends, which lost 3 bases and 0 bases, there was a span of 8 bases. CDR1 and CDR2 (germline): SGHNT, YYREEE (reference sequence). The CDR3 is 14 amino acids. The material sequenced was whole blood, taken at baseline. The sequence was obtained from an adult who was a healthcare worker with PCR-confirmed SARS-CoV-2 infection or an uninfected control (not recorded which). The donor label of this sample is uncertain. The chain has TRBV5-4 and TRBJ2-3, with unresolved D. The CDR3 DNA reads as TGTGCCAGCAGCTCCCCGACTAGCACAGATACGCAGTATTTT. Amino acids: CASSSPTSTDTQYF.